This entry is about one T cell receptor beta chain. As yet, its antigen is unknown. TCRdb's table, derived via immunoSEQ multiplex PCR, lists solely in-frame clones and lacks some. Of roughly 1,100,000 clones listed, about 75% are singletons. This sample was taken from a study of shared clonotypes between healthy human individuals. Regarding the study as a whole: Rarefaction exposed incomplete sorted-subset sequencing despite large depth.

The length of the CDR3 is 14 residues. V dropped 4 bases and J dropped 2 bases, with 9 bases sitting between them. From germline, CDR1 is KGHSH and CDR2 LQKENI. The rearrangement joins TRBV18 to TRBJ2-1, with D unresolved. The sample taken for sequencing was memory CD4+ T cells sorted from blood. As to subset: CD45RA-negative fraction. This clonotype originated in a man in his late teens or twenties in good health. Here the CDR3 DNA reads TGTGCCAGCTCACGTTACTCAACCTACAATGAGCAGTTCTTC. Translating gives CASSRYSTYNEQFF.